The 21 T cell receptor beta chains below all came from one sample that was sequenced in a study of CD8+CD57+ T cells in acquired aplastic anemia. The use of genomic DNA as template underpinned the TCR beta VDJ and CDR3 profiling. TCRdb re-analysed the reads in MiXCR, keeping a single row per CDR3 protein. This table holds around 200,000 distinct CDR3 sequences, nearly 50% found once. All patients picked for sequencing had shown, by flow cytometry, an expansion of CD8+CD57+ cells. Sequences were obtained from sorted CD4+, CD8+, or CD8+CD57+ T cells (not recorded which) from PBMCs. All receptors come from a human donor with aplastic anemia.

This clonotype was counted a few times. A much more abundant neighbour one base away suggests this may be a read error. A read error is likely, as this CDR3 ends without the conserved phenylalanine or tryptophan. This chain connects TRBV5-1 to TRBJ2-3; D gene uncertain. Germline loops: CDR1 SGHRS, CDR2 YFSETQ. The V and J ends lost 0 bases and 6 bases respectively, with 8 bases between them. The CDR3 runs to 13 residues. CDR3 sequence: CASSLEGSDTQYL. CDR3 nucleotides: TGCGCCAGCAGCTTGGAGGGCTCGGATACGCAGTATCTT.

The rearrangement links TRBV7-8 to TRBJ1-6; TRBD1 aligns across 8 bases. The CDR3 length is 14 residues. Germline lookup yields CDR1 SGHVS and CDR2 FQNEAQ. V shed 4 bases, J shed 7 bases, and the junction held 3 bases outside the gene matches. This CDR3 is CASSSDRVNSPLHF. The CDR3 region has the DNA TGTGCCAGCAGCTCGGACAGGGTGAATTCACCCCTCCACTTT. Full variable domain (remainder filled in from reference TRBV7-8 and TRBJ1-6): GAGVSQSPRYKVAKRGQDVALRCDPISGHVSLFWYQQALGQGPEFLTYFQNEAQLDKSGLPSDRFFAERPEGSVSTLKIQRTQQEDSAVYLCASSSDRVNSPLHFGNGTRLTVT.

As regards this clonotype: No conserved phenylalanine or tryptophan ends this CDR3, so it is likely a read error. No DNA is shown, since the ends of the CDR3 on it are uncertain; the CDR3 is the one TCRdb lists. The chain carries TRBV28 and TRBJ2-3; the table names TRBD2, a call not compared with the DNA. The CDR3 length equals 8 residues, ends included. The germline CDR1 and CDR2 sequences are MDHEN and SYDVKM. CDR3 amino acids: CASSRTLA.

This chain joins TRBV19 and TRBJ2-7, with 7 positions matching TRBD1. V was pared by 5 bases and J by 2 bases, with 6 bases of the junction left unmatched. Germline V gene sequence: CDR1 LNHDA, CDR2 SQIVND (reference sequence). This CDR3 region has 14 residues. The DNA for the CDR3 is TGTGCCAGTAGTCCCGGACAGGTAACCTACGAGCAGTACTTC. Residues: CASSPGQVTYEQYF.

This clonotype was observed once. This chain joins TRBV6-4 and TRBJ1-2; TRBD1 is a possible D gene (5 bases). Germline CDR1 is MRHNA and CDR2 is SNTAGT. Trimming took 5 bases from V and 5 from J, leaving 15 bases between them. This CDR3 spans 14 amino acids. The CDR3 DNA follows: TGTGCCAGCAGTCCATGGACAACTGAGTATGGCTACACCTTC. It yields the protein CASSPWTTEYGYTF.

Ten or more counts support this clonotype. The chain couples TRBV7-9 to TRBJ2-7; maybe TRBD2 (6 bases). The V gene lost 5 bases and the J gene lost 7 bases, with 18 bases spanning the gap. The CDR3 consists of 14 residues. In germline, CDR1 is SEHNR, CDR2 FQNEAQ (reference sequence). CDR3 sequence (DNA): TGTGCCAGCAGCGGGACTTCCTCCTTGGGGGAGCAGTACTTC. This codes for CASSGTSSLGEQYF.

The chain recombines TRBV24-1 with TRBJ2-3; maybe TRBD1 (5 bases). Germline lookup yields CDR1 KGHDR and CDR2 SFDVKD. V was trimmed by 4 bases and J by 1 base, leaving 11 bases between them. The CDR3 spans 15 residues. As DNA, the CDR3 is TGTGCCACCAGTGAGGCAGGGTTGGGCACAGATACGCAGTATTTT. This gives the protein CATSEAGLGTDTQYF.

The chain carries TRBV2 and TRBJ2-1, with 12 positions matching TRBD2. Germline trimming cut 6 bases from V and 5 bases from J; bases unmatched to any gene: 8. The CDR3 contains 16 residues. CDR1 is SNHLY, CDR2 FYNNEI, per germline. The CDR3 bases are TGTGCCAGCAGGCCTCTAGCGGGGGGGCCCGACAATGAGCAGTTCTTC. This codes for CASRPLAGGPDNEQFF.

The chain joins TRBV19 to TRBJ1-3; D call uncertain. This CDR3 is built from 13 residues. Per the germline V gene, CDR1 is LNHDA and CDR2 is SQIVND (reference sequence). The V end was cut by 6 bases, the J end by 2 bases, with 8 bases between. The CDR3 spells CASRSTTGNTIYF. In DNA, the CDR3 is TGTGCCAGTAGGTCTACGACTGGAAACACCATATATTTT.

This clonotype was observed at least ten times. The DNA for the CDR3 is TGTGCCAGCAGCCGCCAGGGCTACGAGCAGTACTTC. Its protein is CASSRQGYEQYF. The rearrangement joins TRBV7-2 to TRBJ2-7; perhaps TRBD1 as D (5 bases). Germline V gene sequence: CDR1 SGHTA, CDR2 FQGNSA. The CDR3 has 12 amino acids. Trimming took 5 bases from V and 3 from J, leaving 8 bases between them.

V is TRBV10-3 and J is TRBJ1-6, with a weak D call TRBD1 (5 bases). Between the trimmed V and J ends, which lost 2 bases and 8 bases, there was a span of 10 bases. The germline gives CDR1 ENHRY, CDR2 SYGVKD. This CDR3 region has 14 residues. For the CDR3, the DNA is TGTGCCATCAGTGAGAGGCAGGGCGATTCACCCCTCCACTTT. The encoded protein is CAISERQGDSPLHF.

This clonotype came up many times. The chain has TRBV6-1 and TRBJ2-3, with 8 bases fitting TRBD2. Germline-derived CDR1 and CDR2 are MNHNS and SASEGT. There are 15 residues in the CDR3. J was trimmed by 1 base and V by 8 bases; bases with no gene match: 8. The CDR3 coding sequence is TGTGCCAGCGGTGTAGGCGGGAGGCGCACAGATACGCAGTATTTT. Protein product: CASGVGGRRTDTQYF.

The sample holds a few counts of this clonotype. V and J are TRBV6-2 or TRBV6-3 and TRBJ2-3; D not resolved. Germline CDR1 MNHEY, CDR2 SVGEGT. V shed 0 bases and J shed 5 bases, with 21 bases lying between them. This CDR3 has 18 residues. CDR3 sequence: CASSYSRLSASRGDTQYF. The CDR3 nucleotides are TGTGCCAGCAGTTACTCGCGTTTATCAGCGTCCCGAGGAGATACGCAGTATTTT.

This rearrangement joins TRBV7-9 to TRBJ2-5; D unclear. Per the germline V gene, CDR1 is SEHNR and CDR2 is FQNEAQ (reference sequence). There are 12 residues in the CDR3. Between the trimmed V and J ends, which lost 4 bases and 5 bases, there was a span of 8 bases. The CDR3 coding sequence is TGTGCCAGCAGCTATACAAGGGAGACCCAGTACTTC. Translation gives CASSYTRETQYF.

The CDR3 sequence: CASSDPPDYGYTF. The CDR3 nucleotides are TGTGCCAGCAGTGACCCCCCCGACTATGGCTACACCTTC. The chain has TRBV2 and TRBJ1-2; no definite D call. This CDR3 is 13 amino acids long. The ends were cut back, 3 bases at V and 3 bases at J, with 8 bases in the middle. Germline values: CDR1 SNHLY, CDR2 FYNNEI.

The J gene is TRBJ1-2, the V gene TRBV12-3 or TRBV12-4; 7 nucleotides agree with TRBD1. The junction had 14 bases not matched to a gene; V was cut back by 5 bases and J by 8 bases. The CDR3 has 15 amino acids. CDR3 protein: CASSSGGPTGSGYTF. The CDR3 DNA is TGTGCCAGCAGTAGCGGGGGCCCGACAGGGTCCGGCTACACCTTC.

V usage is TRBV20-1 and J usage is TRBJ2-5; unclear D gene. V lost 3 bases and J 7 bases, leaving 9 bases between the germline ends. The CDR3 runs 11 residues. The germline V gene has CDR1 DFQATT and CDR2 SNEGSKA (reference sequence). The CDR3 protein is CSASLMGTQYF. CDR3 nucleotide sequence: TGCAGTGCTAGTCTTATGGGGACCCAGTACTTC.

This clonotype was observed many times. This sequence joins TRBV29-1 and TRBJ2-1, with D tentatively TRBD1 or TRBD2 (7 bases each). Trimming shortened V by 2 bases and J by 6 bases, and 14 bases separated the two germline ends. The germline V gene has CDR1 SQVTM and CDR2 ANQGSEA. The CDR3 contains 14 residues. The CDR3 region is CSVEPQGRVNEQFF. CDR3 nucleotide sequence: TGCAGCGTTGAACCACAGGGGAGGGTCAATGAGCAGTTCTTC.

On this clonotype itself: A much larger clone differs from this one at a single base, so this may be a read error. The chain uses TRBV6-1 and TRBJ1-5, with TRBD1 as a possible D gene (6 bases). CDR1 MNHNS and CDR2 SASEGT come from the germline V gene. This CDR3 comprises 15 residues. CDR3 amino acids: CAGSTRGLGNQPQHF. CDR3 sequence (DNA): TGTGCCGGCAGTACCAGGGGTTTGGGGAATCAGCCCCAGCATTTT.

V usage is TRBV20-1 and J usage is TRBJ2-5; D possibly corresponds to TRBD2 (5 bases). The CDR3 is 12 residues long. Germline V gene data show CDR1 as DFQATT and CDR2 as SNEGSKA (reference sequence). Trimming removed 4 bases at V and 5 bases at J, with 11 bases between. As DNA, the CDR3 is TGCAGTGCTAACGGGGTATTGGAGACCCAGTACTTC. The encoded protein is CSANGVLETQYF.

This clonotype was seen a handful of times. The J gene is TRBJ1-3, the V gene TRBV6-1; D unresolved. There are 15 residues in the CDR3. V was pared by 5 bases and J by 0 bases, with 11 bases between. The germline V gene encodes CDR1 MNHNS and CDR2 SASEGT. The CDR3 sequence is CASSSDGISGNTIYF. The CDR3 region has the DNA TGTGCCAGCAGTTCAGACGGTATCTCTGGAAACACCATATATTTT.